This T cell receptor (beta chain) derives from a study of somatic mutations in cytotoxic T cells in rheumatoid arthritis. Note on this clone: As yet, its antigen is unknown.

Whole-study findings and limits: Neither rheumatoid arthritis patients nor age-matched healthy controls had significantly different CD8+ T-cell clonality from the other group. TRBV07 appeared slightly underrepresented in the rheumatoid arthritis patients. That finding was not adjusted to account for multiple comparisons.

The germline CDR1 and CDR2 sequences are MNHEY and SVGAGI. Germline trimming cut 5 bases from V and 5 bases from J; bases unmatched to any gene: 8. The CDR3 totals 15 residues. Clones were sequenced by immunoSEQ multiplex PCR, and TCRdb holds only the in-frame ones, with some missing. Of 15,000 or so clones in the sample, under 95% are singletons; the top ten hold 15% to 20%. The sequencing sample was made of CD4+ T cells sorted from blood. The chain is built from TRBV6-5 and TRBJ2-5, with 10 bases fitting TRBD2. The source is a man in his sixties or seventies with rheumatoid arthritis. The CDR3, as DNA: TGTGCCAGCAGTCCCCTAGCGGGAGCCCGGGAGACCCAGTACTTC. Translation gives CASSPLAGARETQYF.